The 22 T cell receptor beta chains below all came from one sample that was sequenced in a study of T-cell memory formation after mild COVID-19. One entry per CDR3 protein, called by TCRdb with MiXCR from the 5' RACE reads. The sample lists over 120,000 distinct CDR3 sequences; less than 25% were seen once. Material for sequencing was PBMCs or a T cell subset sorted from them (not recorded which). These receptors were collected from an adult woman who had mild COVID-19 (a few samples of this study predate the infection). Cell type and time point are not known.

This clonotype was observed a few times. The rearrangement links TRBV6-1 to TRBJ2-3; D is perhaps TRBD1 (6 bases). Per the germline V gene, CDR1 is MNHNS and CDR2 is SASEGT. There are 15 residues in the CDR3. Deletions cut 4 bases from V and 2 bases from J, with 13 bases between. The chain's CDR3 is CASSAHRDNTDTQYF. The DNA for the CDR3 is TGTGCCAGCAGTGCCCATAGGGACAACACAGATACGCAGTATTTT.

This clonotype has just a few counts. V and J are TRBV20-1 and TRBJ1-1, with a tentative D call TRBD1 (6 bases). This CDR3 comprises 15 residues. Per the germline V gene, CDR1 is DFQATT and CDR2 is SNEGSKA (reference sequence). Trimming pared 1 base from V and 5 bases from J, leaving 17 bases between. This CDR3 is CSARGWQGTATEAFF. The CDR3, as DNA: TGCAGTGCTAGAGGTTGGCAGGGGACCGCGACTGAAGCTTTCTTT.

The genes are TRBV3-1 and TRBJ2-7; tentatively, D is TRBD2 (5 bases). V was shortened by 0 bases and J by 6 bases, with 21 bases between the two germline ends. Germline lookup yields CDR1 LGHDT and CDR2 YNNKEL (reference sequence). This CDR3 contains 17 residues. This CDR3 is CASSQEVMGDVYCEQYF. The CDR3 region has the DNA TGTGCCAGCAGCCAAGAAGTTATGGGAGATGTTTACTGCGAGCAGTACTTC.

The CDR3 spells CATSDLNRGNTEAFF. CDR3 DNA: TGTGCCACCAGTGATCTCAACAGGGGAAACACTGAAGCTTTCTTT. V is TRBV24-1 and J is TRBJ1-1; 7 bases map to TRBD1. The V segment lost 3 bases and the J segment 2 bases; nucleotides outside the gene matches: 5. Looked up from germline, CDR1 is KGHDR and CDR2 is SFDVKD. This CDR3 is built from 15 residues.

The V gene is TRBV7-2, the J gene TRBJ2-1, with TRBD1 identical over 9 bases. This CDR3 is 16 amino acids long. The V segment lost 5 bases and the J segment 12 bases; nucleotides outside the gene matches: 17. Germline CDR1 SGHTA, CDR2 FQGNSA. CDR3 nucleotides: TGTGCCAGCAGCCCCAGCCCCGGGACAGGGCGAGGCCTGCAGTTCTTC. Translating gives CASSPSPGTGRGLQFF. Full variable domain (outside the CDR3, taken from reference TRBV7-2 and TRBJ2-1): GAGVSQSPSNKVTEKGKDVELRCDPISGHTALYWYRQSLGQGLEFLIYFQGNSAPDKSGLPSDRFSAERTGGSVSTLTIQRTQQEDSAVYLCASSPSPGTGRGLQFFGPGTRLTVL.

The sample holds a few counts of this clonotype. The chain combines TRBV25-1 with TRBJ2-6, with a tentative D call TRBD1 (6 bases). Deletions cut 7 bases from V and 3 bases from J, with 22 bases between. The germline gives CDR1 MGHDK, CDR2 SYGVNS. The CDR3 is 18 amino acids. CDR3 in amino acids: CASTESGTTHYGANVLTF. The CDR3 bases are TGTGCCAGCACCGAATCCGGGACAACACATTATGGGGCCAACGTCCTGACTTTC.

This clonotype was observed a handful of times. This chain uses TRBV7-9 with TRBJ2-5; D gene ambiguous. The V end lost 1 base, the J end lost 3 bases, and 3 bases lay between the germline ends. Germline V gene lookup returns CDR1 SEHNR and CDR2 FQNEAQ (reference sequence). The CDR3 is 12 amino acids. DNA for the CDR3: TGTGCCAGCAGCTTAGAAGAAGAGACCCAGTACTTC. Residues: CASSLEEETQYF.

The genes are TRBV12-3 or TRBV12-4 and TRBJ1-1; tentative D call: TRBD1 (5 bases). V lost 5 bases to trimming and J lost 3 bases, with 13 bases between them. The CDR3 is made up of 14 amino acids. CDR3 residues: CASSPGYGHTEAFF. CDR3 coding DNA: TGTGCCAGCAGTCCAGGGTATGGGCACACTGAAGCTTTCTTT.

The table lists this clonotype with a few counts. The gene calls are TRBV5-1 and TRBJ1-2; no reliable D call. The CDR3 is made up of 13 amino acids. Germline V gene data show CDR1 as SGHRS and CDR2 as YFSETQ. The V end was cut by 0 bases, the J end by 8 bases, with 11 bases between. The CDR3 DNA reads TGCGCCAGCAGCTTGGAAACAGTAGTAGGCTACACCTTC. As protein: CASSLETVVGYTF. The full variable domain, completed using reference TRBV5-1 and TRBJ1-2, is KAGVTQTPRYLIKTRGQQVTLSCSPISGHRSVSWYQQTPGQGLQFLFEYFSETQRNKGNFPGRFSGRQFSNSRSEMNVSTLELGDSALYLCASSLETVVGYTFGSGTRLTVV.

This clonotype was observed a handful of times. The chain has TRBV11-2 and TRBJ2-5, with D perhaps being TRBD1 or TRBD2 (6 bases each). V gave up 6 bases and J gave up 3 bases, with 11 bases separating them. This CDR3 has 13 amino acids. In germline, CDR1 is SGHAT, CDR2 FQNNGV. CDR3 loop: CASREGVEETQYF. The CDR3 DNA sequence: TGTGCCAGCAGGGAGGGGGTCGAAGAGACCCAGTACTTC.

This sequence joins TRBV27 and TRBJ2-1; the match to TRBD1 covers 7 bases. V shed 6 bases, J shed 4 bases, and the junction held 3 bases outside the gene matches. The CDR3 loop spans 13 amino acids. Germline loops: CDR1 MNHEY, CDR2 SMNVEV (reference sequence). CDR3 sequence reads: CASRKTGYNEQFF. The CDR3 DNA reads as TGTGCCAGCAGAAAGACAGGGTACAATGAGCAGTTCTTC.

The chain carries TRBV24-1 and TRBJ2-3; TRBD2 aligns across 12 bases. The germline V gene encodes CDR1 KGHDR and CDR2 SFDVKD. With 4 bases clipped from V and 6 bases from J, the junction kept 7 bases outside the gene matches. The CDR3 has 16 amino acids. For the CDR3, the DNA is TGTGCCACCAGTGAGACTAGCGGGGGCTTGCGGGATACGCAGTATTTT. Residues: CATSETSGGLRDTQYF.

This clonotype was observed a handful of times. V usage is TRBV7-8 and J usage is TRBJ1-1, with no clear D. CDR3 length: 13 amino acids. V shed 4 bases and J shed 4 bases, with 10 bases lying between them. Germline CDR1 and CDR2: SGHVS and FQNEAQ. CDR3 region: CASSSVGPTEAFF. Here the CDR3 DNA reads TGTGCCAGCAGCTCCGTAGGGCCCACTGAAGCTTTCTTT.

The CDR3 DNA is TGCAGTGCTAGAGGGGCACAGGACTACGAGCAGTACTTC. Translating it yields CSARGAQDYEQYF. The V gene is TRBV20-1, the J gene TRBJ2-7, with D perhaps matching TRBD1 (5 bases). The V gene lost 1 base and the J gene lost 3 bases, with 10 bases spanning the gap. In germline, CDR1 is DFQATT, CDR2 SNEGSKA (reference sequence). The CDR3 totals 13 residues.

The chain has TRBV12-3 or TRBV12-4 and TRBJ2-3, with 8 bases that match TRBD2. V lost 6 bases, J lost 4 bases, and 12 bases stayed unmatched. This CDR3 is 16 amino acids long. The CDR3: CASRDPGGGHPDTQYF. The DNA for the CDR3 is TGTGCCAGCAGGGACCCCGGGGGGGGGCACCCAGATACGCAGTATTTT.

The chain employs TRBV11-2 and TRBJ2-2; TRBD2 is a possible D gene (6 bases). Germline V gives CDR1 SGHAT, CDR2 FQNNGV. The CDR3 is made up of 13 amino acids. V was pared by 5 bases and J by 11 bases, with 15 bases between. The CDR3: CASSPLEGYELFF. CDR3 DNA sequence: TGTGCCAGCAGCCCCCTGGAGGGATATGAGCTGTTTTTT.

The chain has TRBV9 and TRBJ2-1; the D gene is possibly TRBD2 (5 bases). This CDR3 has 11 amino acids. The germline V and J ends were trimmed by 3 bases and 12 bases, with 10 bases remaining between them. Germline CDR1 and CDR2: SGDLS and YYNGEE. The CDR3 is CASSANRGQFF. The CDR3 region has the DNA TGTGCCAGCAGCGCCAATCGGGGGCAGTTCTTC.

This clonotype was detected many times. The J gene is TRBJ2-7, the V gene TRBV10-2; no reliable D call. Germline V gene data show CDR1 as WSHSY and CDR2 as SAAADI. This CDR3 comprises 11 residues. V shed 5 bases and J shed 1 base, with 3 bases lying between them. The CDR3 DNA reads as TGCGCCAGCAGTACATCCTACGAGCAGTACTTC. Its translation: CASSTSYEQYF.

This clonotype was seen a handful of times. The chain uses TRBV4-1 and TRBJ1-1; perhaps TRBD1 as D (5 bases). This CDR3 region has 15 residues. The germline CDR1 and CDR2 sequences are MGHRA and YSYEKL. The V and J ends lost 0 bases and 4 bases respectively, with 12 bases between them. CDR3 sequence: CASSQDLGRGTEAFF. The CDR3 DNA follows: TGCGCCAGCAGCCAAGATTTGGGGAGGGGCACTGAAGCTTTCTTT.

V gene TRBV19 combines with J gene TRBJ1-1; possibly TRBD1 for D (5 bases). This CDR3 contains 14 residues. Germline loops: CDR1 LNHDA, CDR2 SQIVND (reference sequence). V was shortened by 6 bases and J by 1 base, with 12 bases between the two germline ends. CDR3 sequence (DNA): TGTGCCAGTAGACTTGGGGGAGGGAACACTGAAGCTTTCTTT. This encodes CASRLGGGNTEAFF.

The chain combines TRBV11-3 with TRBJ2-2; TRBD2 might be the D (5 bases). The CDR3 is made up of 15 amino acids. Between the trimmed V and J ends, which lost 6 bases and 1 base, there was a span of 12 bases. CDR1 and CDR2 from the germline V gene are SGHNT and YENEEA. Here the CDR3 reads CASSQIGGNTGELFF. The CDR3 DNA reads TGTGCCAGCAGTCAGATTGGAGGGAACACCGGGGAGCTGTTTTTT.

This clonotype occurred a few times. This sequence joins TRBV7-9 and TRBJ2-3; the D call may be TRBD1 or TRBD2 (5 bases each). Trimming took off 5 bases at V and 0 bases at J, with 15 bases between the two ends. This CDR3 spans 16 amino acids. CDR1 is SEHNR, CDR2 FQNEAQ, per germline (reference sequence). CDR3 nucleotide sequence: TGTGCCAGCAGCCCCCCCGAGGGGCGGAGCACAGATACGCAGTATTTT. Amino acid sequence: CASSPPEGRSTDTQYF.